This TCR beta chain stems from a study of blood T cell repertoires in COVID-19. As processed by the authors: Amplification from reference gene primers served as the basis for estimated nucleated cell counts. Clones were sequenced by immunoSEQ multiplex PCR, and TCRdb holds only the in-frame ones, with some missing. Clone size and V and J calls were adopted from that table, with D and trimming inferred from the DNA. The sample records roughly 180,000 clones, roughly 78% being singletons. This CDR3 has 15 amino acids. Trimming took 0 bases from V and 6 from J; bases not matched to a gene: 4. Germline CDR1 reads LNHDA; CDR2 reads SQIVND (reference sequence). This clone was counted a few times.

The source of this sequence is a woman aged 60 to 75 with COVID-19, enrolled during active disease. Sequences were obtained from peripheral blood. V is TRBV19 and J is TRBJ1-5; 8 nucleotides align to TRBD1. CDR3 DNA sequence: TGTGCCAGTAGTATAGAAGACAGGGGTGGTCAGCCCCAGCATTTT. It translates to CASSIEDRGGQPQHF.